The rows below give T cell receptor beta chains drawn from one sample of a study of shared clonotypes between healthy human individuals. Libraries were prepared by immunoSEQ multiplex PCR; TCRdb keeps only in-frame clonotypes and omits some of them. The repertoire includes hundreds of thousands of clones, roughly 70% of them detected once, and 1.5% to 2% sits in the top ten. Specimen: memory CD4+ T cells sorted from blood. The receptors derive from a woman aged 25-40 years in good health. CDR3s include the opening cysteine and the closing phenylalanine or tryptophan. The D gene is left open where the match is weak. Not all rows give a size; the values are once, few, many and, for expanded clones, a class.

D gene	V gene	J gene	clone size	CDR3 protein	CDR3 DNA
TRBD2	TRBV29-1	TRBJ2-4	-	CSVGFEGTSGDYKNIQYF	TGCAGCGTTGGTTTTGAGGGGACTAGCGGGGACTACAAAAACATTCAGTACTTC
TRBD1	TRBV5-1	TRBJ1-4	-	CASSVSTGLGKLFF	TGCGCCAGCAGCGTATCGACAGGGTTAGGAAAACTGTTTTTT
-	TRBV30	TRBJ1-3	-	CAWSVEQAPGNTIYF	TGTGCCTGGAGTGTCGAACAGGCCCCTGGAAACACCATATATTTT
-	TRBV15	TRBJ2-3	-	CATSVKGIPLRTARPDTQYF	TGTGCCACCAGCGTCAAAGGTATACCGCTTAGGACCGCACGACCAGATACGCAGTATTTT
TRBD1	TRBV6-1	TRBJ2-2	-	CASHRDRADGELFF	TGTGCCAGCCACCGGGACAGGGCTGACGGGGAGCTGTTTTTT
-	TRBV6-5	TRBJ2-7	-	CAIKVGLDYEQYF	TGTGCCATCAAGGTGGGGCTAGACTACGAGCAGTACTTC
TRBD2	TRBV7-6	TRBJ2-1	-	CASSTGRSGTSEQFF	TGTGCCAGCAGCACAGGCCGAAGCGGGACTAGTGAGCAGTTCTTC
-	TRBV4-2	TRBJ1-2	many	CASSQPTGGYTF	TGTGCCAGCAGCCAACCAACGGGGGGCTACACCTTC
TRBD1	TRBV19	TRBJ1-5	once	CASRKGTGGVGSNQPQHF	TGTGCCAGTAGGAAAGGGACAGGGGGCGTCGGGAGCAATCAGCCCCAGCATTTT
-	TRBV6-5	TRBJ2-2	-	CASSYDGTGELFF	TGTGCCAGCAGTTACGACGGAACCGGGGAGCTGTTTTTT
-	TRBV11-2	TRBJ2-7	-	CASSPRGTAYEQYF	TGTGCCAGCAGCCCCCGAGGGACGGCCTACGAGCAGTACTTC
-	TRBV6-6	TRBJ2-2	-	CASSTTEFLSGELFF	TGTGCCAGCAGCACGACCGAATTTCTTTCCGGGGAGCTGTTTTTT
TRBD1	TRBV2	TRBJ1-3	-	CASSDGTGSDTIYF	TGTGCCAGCAGTGATGGGACAGGTTCGGACACCATATATTTT
-	TRBV7-2	TRBJ1-2	-	CASSLVSGSGGYTF	TGTGCCAGCAGCTTAGTATCGGGGTCTGGTGGCTACACCTTC
-	TRBV29-1	TRBJ2-5	-	CSGGRVQETQYF	TGCAGCGGCGGGCGGGTCCAAGAGACCCAGTACTTC
-	TRBV4-1	TRBJ2-3	few	CASSQDWGTDTQYF	TGCGCCAGCAGCCAAGATTGGGGGACAGATACGCAGTATTTT